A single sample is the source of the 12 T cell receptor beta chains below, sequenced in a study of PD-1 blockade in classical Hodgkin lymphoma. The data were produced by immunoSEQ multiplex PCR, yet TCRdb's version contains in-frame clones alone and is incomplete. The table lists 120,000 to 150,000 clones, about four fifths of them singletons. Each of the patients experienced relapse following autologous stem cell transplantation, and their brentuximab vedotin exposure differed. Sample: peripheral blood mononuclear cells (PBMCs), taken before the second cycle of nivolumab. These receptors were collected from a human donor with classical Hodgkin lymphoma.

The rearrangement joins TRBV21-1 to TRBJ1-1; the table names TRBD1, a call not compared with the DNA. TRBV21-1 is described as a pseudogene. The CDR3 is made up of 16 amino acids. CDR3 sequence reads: CASSKSGQGKNTEAFF. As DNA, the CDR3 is TGTGCCAGCAGCAAATCCGGACAGGGTAAGAACACTGAAGCTTTCTTT.

The CDR3 region is CASSSYRQGGLSEKLFF. The CDR3 region has the DNA TGTGCCAGCAGTTCATACCGACAGGGGGGATTGAGTGAAAAACTGTTTTTT. The chain couples TRBV7-9 to TRBJ1-4; TRBD1 aligns across 9 bases. Germline-derived CDR1 and CDR2 are SEHNR and FQNEAQ (reference sequence). This CDR3 comprises 17 residues. The J segment lost 7 bases and the V segment lost 6 bases, leaving 15 bases of the junction unmatched.

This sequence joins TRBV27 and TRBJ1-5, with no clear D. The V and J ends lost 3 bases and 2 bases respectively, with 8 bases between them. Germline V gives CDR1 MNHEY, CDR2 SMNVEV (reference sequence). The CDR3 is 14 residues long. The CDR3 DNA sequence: TGTGCCAGCAGTTTCAATCAGGGCAATCAGCCCCAGCATTTT. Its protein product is CASSFNQGNQPQHF.

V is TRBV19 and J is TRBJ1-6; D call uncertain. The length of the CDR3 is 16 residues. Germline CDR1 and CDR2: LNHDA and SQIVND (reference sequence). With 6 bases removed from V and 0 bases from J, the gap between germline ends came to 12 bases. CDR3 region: CASSHLRSSYNSPLHF. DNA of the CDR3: TGTGCCAGTAGCCACCTAAGGAGCTCCTATAATTCACCCCTCCACTTT.

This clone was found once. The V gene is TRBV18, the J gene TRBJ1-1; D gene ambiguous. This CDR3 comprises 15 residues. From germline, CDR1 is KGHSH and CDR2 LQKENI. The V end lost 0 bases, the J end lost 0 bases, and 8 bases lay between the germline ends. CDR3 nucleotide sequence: TGTGCCAGCTCACCACCTCAACACCTGAACACTGAAGCTTTCTTT. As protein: CASSPPQHLNTEAFF.

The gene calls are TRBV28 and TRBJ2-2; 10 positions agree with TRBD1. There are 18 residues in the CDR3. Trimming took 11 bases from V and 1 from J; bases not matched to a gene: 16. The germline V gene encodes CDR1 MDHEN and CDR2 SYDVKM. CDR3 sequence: CAYQLGTGERGNTGELFF. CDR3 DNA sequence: TGTGCCTATCAATTGGGGACAGGGGAACGTGGGAACACCGGGGAGCTGTTTTTT.

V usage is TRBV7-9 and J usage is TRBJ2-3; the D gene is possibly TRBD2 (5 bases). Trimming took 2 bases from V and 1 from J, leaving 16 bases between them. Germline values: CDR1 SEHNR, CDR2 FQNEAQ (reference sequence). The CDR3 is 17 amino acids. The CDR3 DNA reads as TGTGCCAGCAGCTTAATGGGTCCGGCGAGGGGCACAGATACGCAGTATTTT. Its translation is CASSLMGPARGTDTQYF.

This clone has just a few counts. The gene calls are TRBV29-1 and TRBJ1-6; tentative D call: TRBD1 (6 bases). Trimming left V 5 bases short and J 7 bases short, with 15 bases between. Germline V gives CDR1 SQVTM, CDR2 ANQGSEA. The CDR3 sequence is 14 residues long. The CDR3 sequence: CSVPTGDINSPLHF. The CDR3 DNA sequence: TGCAGCGTTCCGACAGGAGACATCAATTCACCCCTCCACTTT.

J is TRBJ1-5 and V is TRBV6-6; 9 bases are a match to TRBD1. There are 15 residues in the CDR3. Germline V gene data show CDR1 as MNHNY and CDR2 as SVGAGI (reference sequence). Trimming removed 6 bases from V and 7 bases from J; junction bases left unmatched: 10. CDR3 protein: CASRQTGGGRQPQHF. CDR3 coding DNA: TGTGCCAGCAGGCAAACAGGGGGCGGGCGGCAGCCCCAGCATTTT.

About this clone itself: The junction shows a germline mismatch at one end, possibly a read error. This chain's CDR3 is CASSGTSSHEQYF. CDR3 DNA sequence: TGTGCCAGCAGCGGGACTAGCTCCCACGAGCAGTACTTC. The rearrangement joins TRBV5-6 to TRBJ2-7; 9 bases are a match to TRBD2. CDR3 length equals 13 residues. CDR1 and CDR2 from the germline V gene are SGHDT and YYEEEE.

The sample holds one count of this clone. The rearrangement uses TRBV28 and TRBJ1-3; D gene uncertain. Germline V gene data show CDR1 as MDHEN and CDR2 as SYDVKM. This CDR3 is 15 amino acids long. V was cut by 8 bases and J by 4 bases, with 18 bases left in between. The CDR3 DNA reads TGTGCCAGCGAACCCGGTCTACGTGAGGGAAACACCATATATTTT. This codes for CASEPGLREGNTIYF. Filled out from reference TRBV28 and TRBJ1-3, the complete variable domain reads DVKVTQSSRYLVKRTGEKVFLECVQDMDHENMFWYRQDPGLGLRLIYFSYDVKMKEKGDIPEGYSVSREKKERFSLILESASTNQTSMYLCASEPGLREGNTIYFGEGSWLTVV.

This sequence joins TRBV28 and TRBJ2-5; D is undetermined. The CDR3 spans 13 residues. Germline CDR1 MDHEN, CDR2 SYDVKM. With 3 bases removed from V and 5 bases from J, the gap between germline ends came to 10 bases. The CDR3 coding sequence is TGTGCCAGCAGTTTTGTAAGGGCTGAGACCCAGTACTTC. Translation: CASSFVRAETQYF.